This T cell receptor beta chain was captured by sequencing in a study of cytomegalovirus exposure and HLA in healthy donors. Study summary: In terms of ancestry, the Caucasian-associated cluster contained roughly 80% of the roughly 400 genotyped donors. Findings of the study overall: HLA-A and HLA-B allele assignments for most subjects were reportedly predicted accurately using TCR beta sequences.

A word on this clone: Its antigen is unidentified.

Per the germline V gene, CDR1 is SGHRS and CDR2 is YFSETQ. The length of the CDR3 is 13 residues. V lost 7 bases and J 2 bases, leaving 12 bases between the germline ends. Use of 60 Vbeta and 13 Jbeta primers characterized the PCR. Profiling relied on immunoSEQ multiplex PCR, and the TCRdb table lists in-frame clones only, not all of them. The table has under 100,000 clones, about 78% seen once. This clonotype was obtained from a man aged 50-59 years in good health and CMV-seronegative. The V gene is TRBV5-1, the J gene TRBJ2-5; D is possibly TRBD1 (6 bases). Sequencing was performed on PBMCs. CDR3 sequence: CASSARGQETQYF. In nucleotides, the CDR3 is TGCGCCAGCTCGGCGAGGGGGCAAGAGACCCAGTACTTC.